The rows below give T cell receptor beta chains drawn from one sample of a study of CD8 T cells in ankylosing spondylitis. From the 5' RACE reads, TCRdb called clonotypes with MiXCR, one entry per CDR3 protein. The sample has some 200,000 distinct CDR3 sequences; about 7% are singletons. The material sequenced was blood, either unsorted or a sorted T cell fraction (not recorded which). Receptors were obtained from a male donor with ankylosing spondylitis. Both conserved end residues are part of each CDR3. The D gene is left open where the match is weak. Size is omitted from some rows. Given values are once, few, many or a class for expanded clones.

v_gene	j_gene	d_gene	abundance	CDR3nt	CDR3aa
TRBV20-1	TRBJ2-1	NA	few	TGCAGTGCTAGAGAGGACAATGAGCAGTTCTTC	CSAREDNEQFF
TRBV12-3/TRBV12-4	TRBJ2-3	NA	many	TGTGCCAGCAGCGCGTTCGGGGATACGCAGTATTTT	CASSAFGDTQYF
TRBV14	TRBJ2-5	TRBD2	many	TGTGCCAGCAGCCAAAGACCCGGGGGGGACGAGACCCAGTACTTC	CASSQRPGGDETQYF
TRBV6-1	TRBJ1-2	NA	NA	TGTGCCAGCAGTGAAGTCAGGAGGAGTAACTATGGCTACACCTTC	CASSEVRRSNYGYTF
TRBV6-5	TRBJ2-1	NA	many	TGTGCCAGCAGTTACGGCGGCCAGGGAGTTAATGAGCAGTTCTTC	CASSYGGQGVNEQFF
TRBV5-1	TRBJ2-1	TRBD2	NA	TGCGCCAGCAGCTTCCGGGACGGGAGGCTCTCCAACAATGAGCAGTTCTTC	CASSFRDGRLSNNEQFF
TRBV7-2	TRBJ1-1	NA	few	TGTGCCAGCAGCTTAGTAGGCGGGGAAGCTTTCTTT	CASSLVGGEAFF
TRBV7-9	TRBJ2-3	TRBD2	many	TGTGCCAGCAGCCCCCGGACTAGCGGGGTTGAGGCAGATACGCAGTATTTT	CASSPRTSGVEADTQYF
TRBV24-1	TRBJ2-2	TRBD2	many	TGTGCCACCAGTGACCGGGGGAGGGCGGATACCGGGGAGCTGTTTTTT	CATSDRGRADTGELFF
TRBV7-9	TRBJ1-1	NA	many	TGTGCCAGCAGCTTAGCCCACGACAAAACTGAAGCTTTCTTT	CASSLAHDKTEAFF
TRBV5-5	TRBJ2-7	TRBD1	NA	TGTGCCAGCAGCCAAGCGCGACAGGGCTCCTACGAGCAGTACTTC	CASSQARQGSYEQYF
TRBV3-1	TRBJ2-7	TRBD1	many	TGTGCCAGCAGCCAGACCGGCAGGGGGAAGCACGAGCAGTACTTC	CASSQTGRGKHEQYF
TRBV28	TRBJ2-3	TRBD1	few	TGTGCCAGCAGTGCCTCCGGGACAGGGGTTCAAGATACGCAGTATTTT	CASSASGTGVQDTQYF
TRBV27	TRBJ2-7	TRBD2	many	TGTGCCAGCAGTTTCGCGGGGGACGAGCAGTACTTC	CASSFAGDEQYF